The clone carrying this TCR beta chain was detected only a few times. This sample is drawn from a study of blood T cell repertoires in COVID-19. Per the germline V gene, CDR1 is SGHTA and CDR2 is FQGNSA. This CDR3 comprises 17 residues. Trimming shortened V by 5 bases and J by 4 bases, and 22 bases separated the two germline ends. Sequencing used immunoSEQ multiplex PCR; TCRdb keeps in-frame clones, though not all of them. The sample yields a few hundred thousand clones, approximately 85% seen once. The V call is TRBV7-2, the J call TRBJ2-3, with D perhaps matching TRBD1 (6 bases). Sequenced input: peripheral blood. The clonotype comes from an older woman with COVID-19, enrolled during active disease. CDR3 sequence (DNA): TGTGCCAGCAGCCCCGCCCCCGCAGGGGTGGGCTCAGATACGCAGTATTTT. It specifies CASSPAPAGVGSDTQYF.